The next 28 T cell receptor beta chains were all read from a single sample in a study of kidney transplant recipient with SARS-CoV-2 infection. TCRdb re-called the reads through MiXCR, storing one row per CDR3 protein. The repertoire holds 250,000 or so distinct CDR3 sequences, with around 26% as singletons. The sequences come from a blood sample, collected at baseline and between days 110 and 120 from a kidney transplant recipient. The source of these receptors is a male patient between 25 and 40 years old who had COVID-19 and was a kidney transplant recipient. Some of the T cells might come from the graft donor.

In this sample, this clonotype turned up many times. This CDR3 is CASSKDPEGGELFF. CDR3 DNA: TGTGCCAGCAGTAAGGACCCCGAGGGCGGGGAGCTGTTTTTT. The chain carries TRBV6-4 and TRBJ2-2; D possibly corresponds to TRBD2 (5 bases). Trimming took off 5 bases at V and 7 bases at J, with 14 bases between the two ends. The CDR3 totals 14 residues. Germline CDR1 is MRHNA and CDR2 is SNTAGT.

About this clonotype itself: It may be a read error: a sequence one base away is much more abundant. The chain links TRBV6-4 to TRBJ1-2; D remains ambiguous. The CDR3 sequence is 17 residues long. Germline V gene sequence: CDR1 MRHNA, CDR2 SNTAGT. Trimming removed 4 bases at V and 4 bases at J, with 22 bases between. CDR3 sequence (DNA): TGTGCCAGCAGTGGGAATTGCTCACACGGAAAGACCTATGGCTACACCTTC. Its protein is CASSGNCSHGKTYGYTF.

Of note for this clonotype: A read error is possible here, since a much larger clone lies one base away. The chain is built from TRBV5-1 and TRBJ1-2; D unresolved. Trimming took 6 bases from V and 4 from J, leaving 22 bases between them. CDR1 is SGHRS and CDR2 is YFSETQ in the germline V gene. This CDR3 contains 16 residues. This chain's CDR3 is CASNPLSVRKAYGYTF. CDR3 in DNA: TGCGCCAGCAACCCGCTATCGGTTCGAAAGGCCTATGGCTACACCTTC.

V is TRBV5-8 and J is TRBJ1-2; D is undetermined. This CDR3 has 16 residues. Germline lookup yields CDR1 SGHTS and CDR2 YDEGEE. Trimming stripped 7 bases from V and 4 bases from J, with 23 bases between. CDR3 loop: CASSVHHPRKTYGYTF. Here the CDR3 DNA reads TGTGCCAGCTCCGTACATCATCCACGAAAGACCTATGGCTACACCTTC.

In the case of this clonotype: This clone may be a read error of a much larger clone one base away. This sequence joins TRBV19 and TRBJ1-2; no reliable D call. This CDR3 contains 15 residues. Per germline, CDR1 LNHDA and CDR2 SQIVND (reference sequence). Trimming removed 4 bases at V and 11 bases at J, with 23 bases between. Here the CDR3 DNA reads TGTGCCAGTAGTAGTAGGGTCCGATCCTCGACGTCGTACACCTTC. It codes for CASSSRVRSSTSYTF.

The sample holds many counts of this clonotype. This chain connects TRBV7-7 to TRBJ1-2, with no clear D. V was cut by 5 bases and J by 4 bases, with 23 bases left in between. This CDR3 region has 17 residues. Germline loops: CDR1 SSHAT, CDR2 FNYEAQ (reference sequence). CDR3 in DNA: TGTGCCAGCAGCGGCTGCCGTAAGTGCCGAAAGACCTATGGCTACACCTTC. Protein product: CASSGCRKCRKTYGYTF.

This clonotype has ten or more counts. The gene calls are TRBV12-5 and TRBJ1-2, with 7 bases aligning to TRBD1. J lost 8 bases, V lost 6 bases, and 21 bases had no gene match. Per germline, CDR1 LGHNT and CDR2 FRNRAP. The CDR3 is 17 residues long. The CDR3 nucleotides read TGTGCTAGTGGAGACAGAATAGGAGGGACAGCGCTGGGGGGCTACACCTTC. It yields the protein CASGDRIGGTALGGYTF. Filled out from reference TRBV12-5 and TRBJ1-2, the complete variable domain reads DARVTQTPRHKVTEMGQEVTMRCQPILGHNTVFWYRQTMMQGLELLAYFRNRAPLDDSGMPKDRFSAEMPDATLATLKIQPSEPRDSAVYFCASGDRIGGTALGGYTFGSGTRLTVV.

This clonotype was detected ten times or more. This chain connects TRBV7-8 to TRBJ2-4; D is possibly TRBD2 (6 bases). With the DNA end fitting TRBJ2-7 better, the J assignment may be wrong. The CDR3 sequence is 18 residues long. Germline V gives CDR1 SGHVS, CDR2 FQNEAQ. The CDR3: CASSRGAGTAYSSYEQYF. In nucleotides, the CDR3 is TGTGCCAGCAGCAGAGGGGCGGGAACTGCTTACAGCTCCTACGAGCAGTACTTC.

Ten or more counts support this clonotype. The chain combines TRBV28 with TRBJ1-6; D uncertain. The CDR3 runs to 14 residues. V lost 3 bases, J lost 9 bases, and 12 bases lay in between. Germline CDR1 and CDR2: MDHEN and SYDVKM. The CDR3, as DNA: TGTGCCAGCAGTTTGGGAGTCCTTGGTTCACCCCTCCACTTT. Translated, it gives CASSLGVLGSPLHF.

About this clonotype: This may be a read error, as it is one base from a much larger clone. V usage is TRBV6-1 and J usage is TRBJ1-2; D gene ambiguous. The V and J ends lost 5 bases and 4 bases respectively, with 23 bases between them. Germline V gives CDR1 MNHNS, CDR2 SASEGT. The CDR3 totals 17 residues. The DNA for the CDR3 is TGTGCCAGCAGTCGAGTTTACCCTATGCGAAAGACCTATGGCTACACCTTC. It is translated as CASSRVYPMRKTYGYTF.

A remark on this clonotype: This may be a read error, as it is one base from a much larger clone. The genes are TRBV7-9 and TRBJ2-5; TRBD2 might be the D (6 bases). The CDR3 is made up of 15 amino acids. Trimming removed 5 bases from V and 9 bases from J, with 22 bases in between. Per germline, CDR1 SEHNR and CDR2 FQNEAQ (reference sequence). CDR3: CASSVYTGGLEAQYF. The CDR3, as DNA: TGTGCCAGCAGCGTTTACACAGGAGGGTTGGAGGCCCAGTACTTC.

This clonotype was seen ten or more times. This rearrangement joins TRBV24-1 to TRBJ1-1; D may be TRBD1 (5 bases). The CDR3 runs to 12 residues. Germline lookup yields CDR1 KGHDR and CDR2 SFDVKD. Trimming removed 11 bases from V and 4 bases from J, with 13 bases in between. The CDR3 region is CAKDNPVTEAFF. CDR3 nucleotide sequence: TGTGCCAAGGACAACCCCGTCACTGAAGCTTTCTTT.

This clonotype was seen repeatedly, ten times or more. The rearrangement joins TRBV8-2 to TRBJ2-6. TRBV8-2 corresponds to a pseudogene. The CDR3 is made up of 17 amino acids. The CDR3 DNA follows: TGTGGCATAAGTGAAAGGATAACACAAAGTCGGGCCAACGTCCTGACTTTC. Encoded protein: CGISERITQSRANVLTF.

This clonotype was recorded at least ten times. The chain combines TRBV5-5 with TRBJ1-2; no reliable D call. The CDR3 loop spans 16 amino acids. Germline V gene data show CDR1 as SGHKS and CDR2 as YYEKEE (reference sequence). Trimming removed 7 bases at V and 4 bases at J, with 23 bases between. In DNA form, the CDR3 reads TGTGCCAGCCAGAAGCATGTCTCGCGAAAGACCTATGGCTACACCTTC. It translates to CASQKHVSRKTYGYTF.

The CDR3 is CASSLLPQSGTAPNEKLFF. The CDR3 DNA follows: TGTGCCAGCAGCTTACTACCGCAGTCGGGGACGGCCCCTAATGAAAAACTGTTTTTT. V and J are TRBV7-8 and TRBJ1-4, with D perhaps matching TRBD1 (5 bases). CDR1 is SGHVS, CDR2 FQNEAQ, per germline. The V gene lost 2 bases and the J gene lost 3 bases, with 22 bases spanning the gap. This CDR3 is built from 19 residues.

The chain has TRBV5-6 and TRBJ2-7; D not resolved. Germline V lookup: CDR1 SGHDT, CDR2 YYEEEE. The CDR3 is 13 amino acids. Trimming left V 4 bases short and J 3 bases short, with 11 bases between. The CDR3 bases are TGTGCCAGCAGCCTAACGGGCCACTACGAGCAGTACTTC. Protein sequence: CASSLTGHYEQYF.

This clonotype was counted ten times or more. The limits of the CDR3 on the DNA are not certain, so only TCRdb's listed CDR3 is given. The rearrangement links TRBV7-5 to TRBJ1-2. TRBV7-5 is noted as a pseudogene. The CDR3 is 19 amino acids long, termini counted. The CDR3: CISVPESRNEVGKTYGYTF.

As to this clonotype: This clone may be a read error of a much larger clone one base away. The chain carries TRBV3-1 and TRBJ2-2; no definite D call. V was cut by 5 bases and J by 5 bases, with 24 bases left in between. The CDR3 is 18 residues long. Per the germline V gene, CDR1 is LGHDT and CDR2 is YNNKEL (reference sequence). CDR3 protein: CASSCWLSISGLTGELFF. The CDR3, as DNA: TGTGCCAGCAGCTGTTGGCTTTCCATTTCAGGCTTGACCGGGGAGCTGTTTTTT. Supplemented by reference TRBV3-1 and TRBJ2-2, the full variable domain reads DTAVSQTPKYLVTQMGNDKSIKCEQNLGHDTMYWYKQDSKKFLKIMFSYNNKELIINETVPNRFSPKSPDKAHLNLHINSLELGDSAVYFCASSCWLSISGLTGELFFGEGSRLTVL.

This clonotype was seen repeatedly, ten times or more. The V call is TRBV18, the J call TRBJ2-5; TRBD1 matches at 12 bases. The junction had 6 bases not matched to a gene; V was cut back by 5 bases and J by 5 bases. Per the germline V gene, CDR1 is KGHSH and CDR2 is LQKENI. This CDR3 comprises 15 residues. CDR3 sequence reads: CASSSGTGGAETQYF. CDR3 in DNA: TGTGCCAGCTCATCCGGGACAGGGGGCGCGGAGACCCAGTACTTC.

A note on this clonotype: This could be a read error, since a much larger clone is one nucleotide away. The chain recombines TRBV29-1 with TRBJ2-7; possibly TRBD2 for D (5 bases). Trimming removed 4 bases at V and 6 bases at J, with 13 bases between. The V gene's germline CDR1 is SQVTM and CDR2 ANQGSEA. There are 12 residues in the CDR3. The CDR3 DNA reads TGCAGCGTTGGAGTGACGGAGGTCGAGCAGTACTTC. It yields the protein CSVGVTEVEQYF.

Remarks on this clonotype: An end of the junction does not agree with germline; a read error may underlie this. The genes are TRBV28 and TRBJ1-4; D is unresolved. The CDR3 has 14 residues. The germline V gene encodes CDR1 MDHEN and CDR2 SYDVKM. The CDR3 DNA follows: TGTGCCAACAGTCCTCAATTCGGGATCGGAAAACTGTCTTTT. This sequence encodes CANSPQFGIGKLSF.

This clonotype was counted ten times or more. DNA of the CDR3: TGTGCCAGCAGCTTGGTAGGGGCGCGGGCTAACTATGGCTACACCTTC. It encodes CASSLVGARANYGYTF. The V and J genes are TRBV5-8 and TRBJ1-2; a possible D gene is TRBD1 (5 bases). Germline CDR1 is SGHTS and CDR2 is YDEGEE. With 0 bases removed from V and 0 bases from J, the gap between germline ends came to 12 bases. CDR3 length equals 16 residues.

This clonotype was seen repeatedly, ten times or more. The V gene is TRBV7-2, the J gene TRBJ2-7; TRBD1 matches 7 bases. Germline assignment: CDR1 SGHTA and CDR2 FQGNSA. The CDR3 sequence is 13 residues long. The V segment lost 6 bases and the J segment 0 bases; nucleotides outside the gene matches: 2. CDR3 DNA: TGTGCCAGCAGGCGGACAGGCTCCTACGAGCAGTACTTC. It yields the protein CASRRTGSYEQYF.

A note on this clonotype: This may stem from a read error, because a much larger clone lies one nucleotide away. The CDR3 DNA sequence: TGCAATGCTTCAGGACGGCTGTTTCGAAAGACCTATGGCTACACCTTC. It codes for CNASGRLFRKTYGYTF. The gene calls are TRBV20-1 and TRBJ2-7; D not resolved. The DNA end favors TRBJ1-2, so the J call may be wrong. Germline V gives CDR1 DFQATT, CDR2 SNEGSKA (reference sequence). The CDR3 extends over 16 amino acids.

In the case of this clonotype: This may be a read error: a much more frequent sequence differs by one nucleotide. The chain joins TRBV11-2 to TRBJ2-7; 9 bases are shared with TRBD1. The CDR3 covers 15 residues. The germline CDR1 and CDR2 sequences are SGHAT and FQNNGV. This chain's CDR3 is CGSSLGLGTGYEQYF. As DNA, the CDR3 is TGTGGCAGCAGCTTAGGACTCGGGACAGGGTACGAGCAGTACTTC.

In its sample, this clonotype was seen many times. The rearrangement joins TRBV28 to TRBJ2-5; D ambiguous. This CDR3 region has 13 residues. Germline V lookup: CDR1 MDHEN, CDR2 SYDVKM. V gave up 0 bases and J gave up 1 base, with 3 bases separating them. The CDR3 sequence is CASSLWGQETQYF. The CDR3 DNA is TGTGCCAGCAGTTTATGGGGCCAAGAGACCCAGTACTTC.

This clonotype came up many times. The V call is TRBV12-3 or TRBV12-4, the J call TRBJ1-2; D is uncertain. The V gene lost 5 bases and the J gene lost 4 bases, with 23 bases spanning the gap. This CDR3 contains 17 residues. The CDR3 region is CASSRFLTAGKTYGYTF. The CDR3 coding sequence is TGTGCCAGCAGTAGGTTTCTCACAGCAGGAAAGACCTATGGCTACACCTTC.

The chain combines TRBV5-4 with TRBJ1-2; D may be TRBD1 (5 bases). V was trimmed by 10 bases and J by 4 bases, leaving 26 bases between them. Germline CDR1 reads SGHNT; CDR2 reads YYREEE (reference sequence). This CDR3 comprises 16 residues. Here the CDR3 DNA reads TGTGCCGGCCAGGGTGCCGTACCAGGAAAGACCTATGGCTACACCTTC. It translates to CAGQGAVPGKTYGYTF. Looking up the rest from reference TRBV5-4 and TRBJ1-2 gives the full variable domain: ETGVTQSPTHLIKTRGQQVTLRCSSQSGHNTVSWYQQALGQGPQFIFQYYREEENGRGNFPPRFSGLQFPNYSSELNVNALELDDSALYLCAGQGAVPGKTYGYTFGSGTRLTVV.